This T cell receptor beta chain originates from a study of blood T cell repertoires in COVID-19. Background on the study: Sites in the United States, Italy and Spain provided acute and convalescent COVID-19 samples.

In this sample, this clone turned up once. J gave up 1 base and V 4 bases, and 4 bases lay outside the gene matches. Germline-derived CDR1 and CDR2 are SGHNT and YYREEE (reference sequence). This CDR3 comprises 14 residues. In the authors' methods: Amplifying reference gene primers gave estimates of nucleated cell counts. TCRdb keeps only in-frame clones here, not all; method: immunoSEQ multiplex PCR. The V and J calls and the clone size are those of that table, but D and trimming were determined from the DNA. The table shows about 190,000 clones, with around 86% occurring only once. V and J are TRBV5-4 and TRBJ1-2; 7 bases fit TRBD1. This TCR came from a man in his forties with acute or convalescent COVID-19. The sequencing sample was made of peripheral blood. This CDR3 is CASSAGQDNYGYTF. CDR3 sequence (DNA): TGTGCCAGCAGCGCCGGACAGGATAACTATGGCTACACCTTC.